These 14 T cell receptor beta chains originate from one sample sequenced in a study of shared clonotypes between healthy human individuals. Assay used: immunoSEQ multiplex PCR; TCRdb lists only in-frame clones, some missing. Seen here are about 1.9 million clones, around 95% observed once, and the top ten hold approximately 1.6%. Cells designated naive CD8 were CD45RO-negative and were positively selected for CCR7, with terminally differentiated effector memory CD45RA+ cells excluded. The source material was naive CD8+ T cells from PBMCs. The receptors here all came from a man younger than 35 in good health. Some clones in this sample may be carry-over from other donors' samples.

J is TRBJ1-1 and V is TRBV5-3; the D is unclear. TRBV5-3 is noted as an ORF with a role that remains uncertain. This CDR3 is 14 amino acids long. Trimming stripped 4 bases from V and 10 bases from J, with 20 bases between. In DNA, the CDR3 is TGTGCCAGAAGCACTCCGGATGTGGGTGTGGGAGCTTTCTTT. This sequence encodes CARSTPDVGVGAFF.

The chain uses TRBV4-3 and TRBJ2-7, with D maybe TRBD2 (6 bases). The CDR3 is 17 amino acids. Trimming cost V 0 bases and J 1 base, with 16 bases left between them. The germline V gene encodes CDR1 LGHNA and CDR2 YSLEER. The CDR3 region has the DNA TGCGCCAGCAGCCAAGATCGCGGGGAGCGGTGGTCCTACGAGCAGTACTTC. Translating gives CASSQDRGERWSYEQYF.

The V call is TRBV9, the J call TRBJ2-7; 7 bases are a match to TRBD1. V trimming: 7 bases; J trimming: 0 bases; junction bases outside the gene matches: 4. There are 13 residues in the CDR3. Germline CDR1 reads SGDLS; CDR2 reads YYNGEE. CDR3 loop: CASGTESSYEQYF. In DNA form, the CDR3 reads TGTGCCAGCGGGACAGAGAGCTCCTACGAGCAGTACTTC.

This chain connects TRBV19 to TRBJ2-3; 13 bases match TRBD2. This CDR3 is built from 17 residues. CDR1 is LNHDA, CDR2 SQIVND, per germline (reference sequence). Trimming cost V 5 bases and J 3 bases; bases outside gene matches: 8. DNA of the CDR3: TGTGCCAGTAGTCCGGGACTAGCGGGATGGGCGACAGATACGCAGTATTTT. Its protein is CASSPGLAGWATDTQYF.

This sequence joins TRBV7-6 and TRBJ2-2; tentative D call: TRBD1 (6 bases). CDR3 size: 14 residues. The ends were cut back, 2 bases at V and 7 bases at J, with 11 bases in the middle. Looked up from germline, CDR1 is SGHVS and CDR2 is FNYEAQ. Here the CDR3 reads CASSLRVGHGELFF. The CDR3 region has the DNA TGTGCCAGCAGCTTACGTGTGGGACACGGGGAGCTGTTTTTT.

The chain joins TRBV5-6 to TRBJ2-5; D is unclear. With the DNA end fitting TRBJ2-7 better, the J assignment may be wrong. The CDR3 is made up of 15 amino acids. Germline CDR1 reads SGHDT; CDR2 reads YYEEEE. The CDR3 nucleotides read TGTGCCAGCAGCCCGGGCGGCAGGTCCACCTACGAGCAGTACTTC. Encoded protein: CASSPGGRSTYEQYF.

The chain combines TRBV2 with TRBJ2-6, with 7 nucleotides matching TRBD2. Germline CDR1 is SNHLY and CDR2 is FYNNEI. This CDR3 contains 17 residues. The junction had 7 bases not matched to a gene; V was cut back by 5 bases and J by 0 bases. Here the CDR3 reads CASSPGGPFSGANVLTF. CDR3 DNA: TGTGCCAGCAGTCCGGGGGGACCTTTCTCTGGGGCCAACGTCCTGACTTTC.

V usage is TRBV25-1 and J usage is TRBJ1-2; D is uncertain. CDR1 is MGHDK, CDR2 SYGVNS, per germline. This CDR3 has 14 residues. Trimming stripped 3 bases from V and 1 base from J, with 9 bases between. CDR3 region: CASSDKAVNYGYTF. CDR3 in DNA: TGTGCCAGCAGTGATAAGGCGGTTAACTATGGCTACACCTTC.

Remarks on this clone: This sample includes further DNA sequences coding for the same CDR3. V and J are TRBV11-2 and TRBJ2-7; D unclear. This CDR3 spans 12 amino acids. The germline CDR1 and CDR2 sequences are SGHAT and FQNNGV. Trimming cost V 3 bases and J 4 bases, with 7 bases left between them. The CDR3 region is CASSLGSYEQYF. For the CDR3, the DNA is TGTGCCAGCAGCTTGGGCTCATACGAGCAGTACTTC.

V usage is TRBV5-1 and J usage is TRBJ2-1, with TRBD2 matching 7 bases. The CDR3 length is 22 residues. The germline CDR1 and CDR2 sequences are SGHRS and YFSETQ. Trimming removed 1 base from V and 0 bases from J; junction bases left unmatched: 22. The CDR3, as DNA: TGCGCCAGCAGCTTGTTCGCCCCCACATTCGGGCCCCGCGGGAGCTCCTACAATGAGCAGTTCTTC. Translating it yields CASSLFAPTFGPRGSSYNEQFF.

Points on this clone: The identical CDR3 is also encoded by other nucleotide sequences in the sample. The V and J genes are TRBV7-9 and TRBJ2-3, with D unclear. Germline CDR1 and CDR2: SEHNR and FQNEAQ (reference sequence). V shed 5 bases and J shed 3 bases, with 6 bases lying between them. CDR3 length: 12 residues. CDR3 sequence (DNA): TGTGCCAGCAGCCTTCTTACAGATACGCAGTATTTT. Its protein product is CASSLLTDTQYF.

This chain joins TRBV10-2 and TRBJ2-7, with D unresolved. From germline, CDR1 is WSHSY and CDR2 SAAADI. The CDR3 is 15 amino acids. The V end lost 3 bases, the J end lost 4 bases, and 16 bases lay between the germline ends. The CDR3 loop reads CASSDLGNTEYEQYF. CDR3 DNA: TGCGCCAGCAGTGACCTCGGAAATACAGAGTACGAGCAGTACTTC.

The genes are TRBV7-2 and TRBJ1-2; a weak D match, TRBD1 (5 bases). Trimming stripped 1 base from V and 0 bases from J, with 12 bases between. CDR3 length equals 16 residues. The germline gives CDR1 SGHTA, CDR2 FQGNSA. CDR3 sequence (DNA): TGTGCCAGCAGCTTAGGGTCAGGGCCGTCTAACTATGGCTACACCTTC. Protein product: CASSLGSGPSNYGYTF.

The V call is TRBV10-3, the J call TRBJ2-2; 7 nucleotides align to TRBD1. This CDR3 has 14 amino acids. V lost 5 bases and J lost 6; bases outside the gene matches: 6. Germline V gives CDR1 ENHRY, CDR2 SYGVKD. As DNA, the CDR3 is TGTGCCATCAGTTGGGACAGTGGCGCCGGGGAGCTGTTTTTT. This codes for CAISWDSGAGELFF.